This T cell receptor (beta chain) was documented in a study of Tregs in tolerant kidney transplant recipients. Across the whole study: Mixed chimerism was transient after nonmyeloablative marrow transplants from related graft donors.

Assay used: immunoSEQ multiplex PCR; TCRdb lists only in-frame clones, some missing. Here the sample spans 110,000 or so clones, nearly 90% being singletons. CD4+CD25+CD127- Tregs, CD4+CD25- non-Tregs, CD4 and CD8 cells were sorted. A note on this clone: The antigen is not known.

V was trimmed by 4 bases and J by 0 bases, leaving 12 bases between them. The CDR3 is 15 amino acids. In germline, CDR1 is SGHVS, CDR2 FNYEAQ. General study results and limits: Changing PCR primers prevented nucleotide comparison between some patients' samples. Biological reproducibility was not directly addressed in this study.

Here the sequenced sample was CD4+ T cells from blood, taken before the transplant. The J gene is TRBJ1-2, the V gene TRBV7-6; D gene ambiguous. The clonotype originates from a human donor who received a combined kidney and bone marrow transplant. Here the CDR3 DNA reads TGTGCCAGCAGCTCCTCAGGAAAAGCTAACTATGGCTACACCTTC. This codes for CASSSSGKANYGYTF.